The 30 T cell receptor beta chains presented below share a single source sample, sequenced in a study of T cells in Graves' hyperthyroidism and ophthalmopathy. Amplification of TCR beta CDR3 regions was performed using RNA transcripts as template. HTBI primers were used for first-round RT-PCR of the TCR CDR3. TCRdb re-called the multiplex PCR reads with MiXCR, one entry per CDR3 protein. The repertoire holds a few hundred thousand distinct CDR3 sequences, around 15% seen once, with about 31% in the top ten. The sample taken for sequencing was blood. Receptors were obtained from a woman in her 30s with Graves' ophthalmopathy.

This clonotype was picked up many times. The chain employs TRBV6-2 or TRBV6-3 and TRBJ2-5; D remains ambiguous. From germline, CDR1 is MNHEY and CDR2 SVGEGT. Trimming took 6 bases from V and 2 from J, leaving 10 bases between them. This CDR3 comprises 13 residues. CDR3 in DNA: TGTGCCAGCAGGACTCCCCCTCAAGAGACCCAGTACTTC. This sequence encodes CASRTPPQETQYF.

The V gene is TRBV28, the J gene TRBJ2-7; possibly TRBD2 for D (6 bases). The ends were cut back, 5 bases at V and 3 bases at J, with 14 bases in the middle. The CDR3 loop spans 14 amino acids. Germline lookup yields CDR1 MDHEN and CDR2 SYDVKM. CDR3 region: CASSSPLEGYEQYF. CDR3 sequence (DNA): TGTGCCAGCAGTAGCCCTTTGGAGGGCTACGAGCAGTACTTC. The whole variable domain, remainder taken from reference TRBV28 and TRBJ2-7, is DVKVTQSSRYLVKRTGEKVFLECVQDMDHENMFWYRQDPGLGLRLIYFSYDVKMKEKGDIPEGYSVSREKKERFSLILESASTNQTSMYLCASSSPLEGYEQYFGPGTRLTVT.

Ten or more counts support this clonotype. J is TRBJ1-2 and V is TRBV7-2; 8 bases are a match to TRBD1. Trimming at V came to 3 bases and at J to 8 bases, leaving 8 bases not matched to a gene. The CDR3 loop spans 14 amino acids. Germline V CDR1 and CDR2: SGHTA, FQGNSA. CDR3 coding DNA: TGTGCCAGCAGCTTCACTGACAGGGGAGAAGGCTACACCTTC. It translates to CASSFTDRGEGYTF.

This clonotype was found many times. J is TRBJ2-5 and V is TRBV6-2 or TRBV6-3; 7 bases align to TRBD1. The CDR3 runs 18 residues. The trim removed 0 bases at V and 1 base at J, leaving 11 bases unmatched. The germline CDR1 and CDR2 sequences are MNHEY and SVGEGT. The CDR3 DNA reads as TGTGCCAGCAGTTACTCGTATCCGGGACAGCGAACCCAAGAGACCCAGTACTTC. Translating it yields CASSYSYPGQRTQETQYF.

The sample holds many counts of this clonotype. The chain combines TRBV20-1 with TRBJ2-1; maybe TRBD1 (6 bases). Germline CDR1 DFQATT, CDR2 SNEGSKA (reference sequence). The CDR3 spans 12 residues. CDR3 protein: CSGETGLNEQFF. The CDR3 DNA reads TGCAGCGGAGAGACAGGTCTCAATGAGCAGTTCTTC.

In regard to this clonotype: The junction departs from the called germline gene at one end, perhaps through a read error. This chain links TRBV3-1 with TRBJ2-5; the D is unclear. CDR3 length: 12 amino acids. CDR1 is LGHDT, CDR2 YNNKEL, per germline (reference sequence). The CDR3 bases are TGTGCCAGCAGCCAGGACCAAGGGACCCAGTACTTC. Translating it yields CASSQDQGTQYF.

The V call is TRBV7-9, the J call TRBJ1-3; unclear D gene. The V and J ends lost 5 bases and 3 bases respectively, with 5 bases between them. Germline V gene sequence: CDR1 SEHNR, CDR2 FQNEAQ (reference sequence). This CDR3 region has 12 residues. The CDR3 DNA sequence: TGTGCCAGCAGCCGGGGTGGAAACACCATATATTTT. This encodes CASSRGGNTIYF.

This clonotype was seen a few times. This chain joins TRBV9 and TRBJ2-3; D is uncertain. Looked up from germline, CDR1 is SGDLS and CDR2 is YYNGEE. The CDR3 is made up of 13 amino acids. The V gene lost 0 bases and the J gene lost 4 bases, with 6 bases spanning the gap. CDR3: CASSVDRPDTQYF. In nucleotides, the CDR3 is TGTGCCAGCAGCGTAGATAGGCCAGATACGCAGTATTTT.

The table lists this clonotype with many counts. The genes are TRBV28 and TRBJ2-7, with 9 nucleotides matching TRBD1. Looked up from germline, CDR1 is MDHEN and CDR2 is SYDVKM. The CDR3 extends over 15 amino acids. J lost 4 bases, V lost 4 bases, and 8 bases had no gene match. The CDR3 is CASSSTGGKGYEQYF. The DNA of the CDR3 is TGTGCCAGCAGTTCCACAGGGGGCAAGGGATACGAGCAGTACTTC.

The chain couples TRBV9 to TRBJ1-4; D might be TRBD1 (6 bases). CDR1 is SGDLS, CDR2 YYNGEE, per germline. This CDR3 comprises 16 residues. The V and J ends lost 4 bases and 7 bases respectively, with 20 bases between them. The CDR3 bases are TGTGCCAGCAGCCCTACCCCACAGGGAAGAGGTGAAAAACTGTTTTTT. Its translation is CASSPTPQGRGEKLFF.

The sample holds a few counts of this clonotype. Here the CDR3 reads CASSDKPNEKLFF. Here the CDR3 DNA reads TGTGCCAGTAGCGACAAACCTAATGAAAAACTGTTTTTT. The chain has TRBV19 and TRBJ1-4; D gene uncertain. V gave up 6 bases and J gave up 3 bases, with 8 bases separating them. This CDR3 is built from 13 residues. CDR1 LNHDA and CDR2 SQIVND come from the germline V gene (reference sequence).

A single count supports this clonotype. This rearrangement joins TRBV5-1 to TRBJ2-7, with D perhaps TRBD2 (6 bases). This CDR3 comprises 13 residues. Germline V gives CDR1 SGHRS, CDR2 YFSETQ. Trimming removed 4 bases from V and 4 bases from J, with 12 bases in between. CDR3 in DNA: TGCGCCAGCAGCCAACGCGCGGGATACGAGCAGTACTTC. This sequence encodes CASSQRAGYEQYF.

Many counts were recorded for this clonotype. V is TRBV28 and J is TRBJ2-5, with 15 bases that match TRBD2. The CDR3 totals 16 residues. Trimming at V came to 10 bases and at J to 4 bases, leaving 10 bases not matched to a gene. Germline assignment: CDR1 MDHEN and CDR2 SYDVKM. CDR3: CATLGTSGRWGETQYF. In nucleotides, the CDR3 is TGTGCCACCTTGGGGACTAGCGGGAGGTGGGGAGAGACCCAGTACTTC.

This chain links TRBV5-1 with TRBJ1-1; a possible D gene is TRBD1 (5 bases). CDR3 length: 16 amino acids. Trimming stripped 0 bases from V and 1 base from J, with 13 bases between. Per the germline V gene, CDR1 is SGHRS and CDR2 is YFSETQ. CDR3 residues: CASSLGSGSGNTEAFF. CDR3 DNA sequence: TGCGCCAGCAGCTTGGGGTCAGGGTCTGGGAACACTGAAGCTTTCTTT.

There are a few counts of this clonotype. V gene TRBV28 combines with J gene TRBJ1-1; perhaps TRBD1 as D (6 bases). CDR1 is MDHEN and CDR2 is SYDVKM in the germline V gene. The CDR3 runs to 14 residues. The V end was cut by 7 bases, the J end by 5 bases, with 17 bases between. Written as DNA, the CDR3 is TGTGCCAGCAACCCCGGGGGGCTATGGACTGAAGCTTTCTTT. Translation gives CASNPGGLWTEAFF.

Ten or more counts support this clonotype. The CDR3 region is CASSLRTSSRNEQFF. CDR3 in DNA: TGCGCCAGCAGCCTAAGGACTAGTTCAAGGAATGAGCAGTTCTTC. The rearrangement uses TRBV5-1 and TRBJ2-1; 7 bases map to TRBD2. The germline CDR1 and CDR2 sequences are SGHRS and YFSETQ. V lost 4 bases, J lost 7 bases, and 11 bases stayed unmatched. This CDR3 is built from 15 residues.

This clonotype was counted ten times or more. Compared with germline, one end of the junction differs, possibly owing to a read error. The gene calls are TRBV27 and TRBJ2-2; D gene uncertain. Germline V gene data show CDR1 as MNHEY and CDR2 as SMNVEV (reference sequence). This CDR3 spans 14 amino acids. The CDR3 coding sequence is TGTGCCAGCAGCTTATCGGTGAACACCGGGGAGCTGTTTTTT. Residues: CASSLSVNTGELFF.

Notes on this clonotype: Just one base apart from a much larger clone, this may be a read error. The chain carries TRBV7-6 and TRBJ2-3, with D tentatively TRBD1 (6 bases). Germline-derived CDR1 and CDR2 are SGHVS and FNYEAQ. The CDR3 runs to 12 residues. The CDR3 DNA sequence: TGTGCCAACAGCTTACAGGGCGGGACGCAGTATTTT. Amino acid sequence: CANSLQGGTQYF.

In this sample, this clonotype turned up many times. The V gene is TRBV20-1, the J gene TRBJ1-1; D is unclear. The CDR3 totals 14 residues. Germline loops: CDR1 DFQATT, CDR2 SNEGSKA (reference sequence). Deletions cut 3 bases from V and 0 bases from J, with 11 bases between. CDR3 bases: TGCAGTGCTAGGCGAGGGCGGCTGAACACTGAAGCTTTCTTT. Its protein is CSARRGRLNTEAFF.

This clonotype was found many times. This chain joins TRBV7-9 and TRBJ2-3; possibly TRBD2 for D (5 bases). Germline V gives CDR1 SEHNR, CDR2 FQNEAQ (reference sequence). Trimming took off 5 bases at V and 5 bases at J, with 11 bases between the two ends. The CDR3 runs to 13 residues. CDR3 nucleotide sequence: TGTGCCAGCAGCCCGCTAGGAGGAGATACGCAGTATTTT. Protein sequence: CASSPLGGDTQYF.

DNA for the CDR3: TGTGCCAGCAGTGTCAACTACAGGGGGCAAGAGACCCAGTACTTC. This gives the protein CASSVNYRGQETQYF. The chain joins TRBV28 to TRBJ2-5; 8 nucleotides agree with TRBD1. The germline V gene encodes CDR1 MDHEN and CDR2 SYDVKM. The CDR3 is made up of 15 amino acids. With V trimmed by 5 bases and J by 2 bases, 7 bases remained unmatched.

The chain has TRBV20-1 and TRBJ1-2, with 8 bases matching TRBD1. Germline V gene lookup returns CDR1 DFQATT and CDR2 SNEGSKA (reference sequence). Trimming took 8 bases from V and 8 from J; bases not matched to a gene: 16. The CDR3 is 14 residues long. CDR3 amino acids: CSSRGTGLDNGYTF. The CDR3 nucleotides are TGCAGTTCTCGGGGGACAGGTTTGGATAACGGCTACACCTTC.

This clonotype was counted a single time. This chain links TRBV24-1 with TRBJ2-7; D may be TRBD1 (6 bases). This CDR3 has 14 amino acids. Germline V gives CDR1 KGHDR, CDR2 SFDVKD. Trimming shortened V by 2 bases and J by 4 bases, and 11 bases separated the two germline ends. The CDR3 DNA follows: TGTGCCACCAGTGATTCGGGACACCCTTACGAGCAGTACTTC. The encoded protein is CATSDSGHPYEQYF.

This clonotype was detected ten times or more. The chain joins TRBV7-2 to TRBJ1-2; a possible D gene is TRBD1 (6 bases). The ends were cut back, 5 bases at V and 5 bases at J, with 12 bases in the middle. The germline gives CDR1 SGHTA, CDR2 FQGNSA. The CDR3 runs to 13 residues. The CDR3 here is CASSKRQAYGYTF. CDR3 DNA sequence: TGTGCCAGCAGCAAGAGACAGGCGTATGGCTACACCTTC.

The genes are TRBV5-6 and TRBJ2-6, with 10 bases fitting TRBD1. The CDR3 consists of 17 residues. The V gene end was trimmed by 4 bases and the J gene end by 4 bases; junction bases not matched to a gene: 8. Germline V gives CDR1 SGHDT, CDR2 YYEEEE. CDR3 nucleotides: TGTGCCAGCAGCACTCGACAGGGGGCGCGGGGGGCCAACGTCCTGACTTTC. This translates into CASSTRQGARGANVLTF.

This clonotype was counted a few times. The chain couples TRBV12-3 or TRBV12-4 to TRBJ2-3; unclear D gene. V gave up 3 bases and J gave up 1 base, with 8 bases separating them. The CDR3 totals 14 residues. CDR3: CASSFVPGTDTQYF. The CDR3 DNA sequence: TGTGCCAGCAGTTTCGTCCCAGGCACAGATACGCAGTATTTT.

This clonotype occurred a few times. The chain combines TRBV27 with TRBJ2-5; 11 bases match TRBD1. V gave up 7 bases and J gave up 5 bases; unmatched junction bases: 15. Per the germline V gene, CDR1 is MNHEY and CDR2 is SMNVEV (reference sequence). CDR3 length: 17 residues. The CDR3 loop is CASTWTGGDRRRETQYF. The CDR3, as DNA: TGTGCCAGCACCTGGACAGGGGGCGACCGTCGCAGGGAGACCCAGTACTTC.

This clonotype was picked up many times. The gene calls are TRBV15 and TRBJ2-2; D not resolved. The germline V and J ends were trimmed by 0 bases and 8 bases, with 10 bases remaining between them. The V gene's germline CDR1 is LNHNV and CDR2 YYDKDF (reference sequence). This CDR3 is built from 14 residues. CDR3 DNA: TGTGCCACCAGCAGAGATCCGAAGATTGGGGAGCTGTTTTTT. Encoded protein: CATSRDPKIGELFF.

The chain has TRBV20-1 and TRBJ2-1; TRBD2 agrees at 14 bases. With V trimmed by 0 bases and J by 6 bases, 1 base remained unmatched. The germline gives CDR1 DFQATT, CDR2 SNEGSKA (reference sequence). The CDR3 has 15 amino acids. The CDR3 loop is CSARDGTSGSNEQFF. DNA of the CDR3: TGCAGTGCTAGAGACGGGACTAGCGGGAGCAATGAGCAGTTCTTC.

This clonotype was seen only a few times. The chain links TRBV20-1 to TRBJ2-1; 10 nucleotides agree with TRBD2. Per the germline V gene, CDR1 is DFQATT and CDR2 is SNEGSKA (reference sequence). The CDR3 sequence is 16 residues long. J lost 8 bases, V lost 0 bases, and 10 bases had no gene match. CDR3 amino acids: CSARDPRSGRFYEQFF. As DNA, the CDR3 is TGCAGTGCTAGAGATCCCCGTAGCGGGAGGTTCTATGAGCAGTTCTTC.